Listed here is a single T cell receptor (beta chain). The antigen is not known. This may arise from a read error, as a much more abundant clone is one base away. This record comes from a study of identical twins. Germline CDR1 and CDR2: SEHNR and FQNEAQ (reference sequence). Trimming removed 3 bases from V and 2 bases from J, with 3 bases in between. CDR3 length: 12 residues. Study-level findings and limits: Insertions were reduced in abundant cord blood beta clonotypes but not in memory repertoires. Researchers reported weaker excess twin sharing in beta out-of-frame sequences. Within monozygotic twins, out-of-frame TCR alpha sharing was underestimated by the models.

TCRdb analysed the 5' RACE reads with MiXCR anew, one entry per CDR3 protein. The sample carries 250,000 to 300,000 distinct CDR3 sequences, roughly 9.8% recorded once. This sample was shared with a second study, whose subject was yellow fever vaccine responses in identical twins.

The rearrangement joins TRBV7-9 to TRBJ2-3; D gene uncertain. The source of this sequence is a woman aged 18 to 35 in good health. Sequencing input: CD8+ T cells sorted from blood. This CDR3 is CASSFNTDTQYF. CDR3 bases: TGTGCCAGCAGCTTTAACACAGATACGCAGTATTTT.